Presented here are 10 T cell receptor beta chains from one specimen sequenced in a study of a mutant IDH1 vaccine in newly diagnosed glioma. For these receptors, no antigen is known. Time point specified: week 47, end of study. Vaccination used 300 ug of mutant IDH1 20-mer peptide per dose, with topical imiquimod. Libraries were prepared by immunoSEQ multiplex PCR; TCRdb keeps only in-frame clonotypes and omits some of them. The table has about 50,000 clones, less than 85% seen once. Sequences were derived from PBMCs, sampled from a glioma patient whose treatment included an IDH1 peptide vaccine. These receptors all come from a woman in her twenties or thirties with glioma. Some clones in this sample may be carry-over from other donors' samples.

The chain employs TRBV30 and TRBJ2-7; D remains ambiguous. Germline assignment: CDR1 GTSNPN and CDR2 SVGIG (reference sequence). V was pared by 6 bases and J by 3 bases, with 9 bases between. This CDR3 has 11 residues. The CDR3 sequence: CACRRNYEQYF. The CDR3, as DNA: TGTGCCTGCCGACGAAACTACGAGCAGTACTTC.

V and J are TRBV27 and TRBJ2-3; no firm D call. The CDR3 is 14 amino acids. Deletions cut 5 bases from V and 1 base from J, with 10 bases between. CDR1 MNHEY and CDR2 SMNVEV come from the germline V gene (reference sequence). CDR3 region: CASSIDIGTDTQYF. DNA of the CDR3: TGTGCCAGCAGTATCGACATAGGCACAGATACGCAGTATTTT.

CDR3 DNA: TGTGCCAGCAGTGAATCCAGAGGGGCAGGAGAAAAACTGTTTTTT. It specifies CASSESRGAGEKLFF. The genes are TRBV25-1 and TRBJ1-4; a weak D match, TRBD1 (5 bases). V lost 1 base, J lost 8 bases, and 14 bases lay in between. The CDR3 length is 15 residues. CDR1 and CDR2 from the germline V gene are MGHDK and SYGVNS.

The rearrangement links TRBV12-5 to TRBJ2-3, with no clear D. CDR3 size: 14 residues. V was cut by 7 bases and J by 2 bases, with 13 bases left in between. Germline V gene data show CDR1 as LGHNT and CDR2 as FRNRAP. The CDR3 DNA is TGTGCTAGTGCCCGGACGGTACCCACAGATACGCAGTATTTT. This translates into CASARTVPTDTQYF.

This clone was detected once. The chain links TRBV19 to TRBJ2-3; unclear D gene. From germline, CDR1 is LNHDA and CDR2 SQIVND (reference sequence). The CDR3 is 15 amino acids. The V gene lost 6 bases and the J gene lost 0 bases, with 13 bases spanning the gap. CDR3 amino acids: CASSGLDTSTDTQYF. CDR3 in DNA: TGTGCCAGTAGCGGTCTAGATACTAGCACAGATACGCAGTATTTT.

The chain joins TRBV30 to TRBJ2-3; 8 bases are a match to TRBD2. This CDR3 has 17 residues. Germline V gives CDR1 GTSNPN, CDR2 SVGIG (reference sequence). The J segment lost 4 bases and the V segment lost 3 bases, leaving 15 bases of the junction unmatched. CDR3 sequence reads: CAWSHAGSGRSADTQYF. The CDR3 DNA reads as TGTGCCTGGAGCCACGCCGGGAGCGGGAGATCCGCAGATACGCAGTATTTT.

DNA for the CDR3: TGCGCCAGCAGCGGGACTAGCGGGAGAAACACCGGGGAGCTGTTTTTT. It specifies CASSGTSGRNTGELFF. V usage is TRBV5-1 and J usage is TRBJ2-2; 14 bases map to TRBD2. Per germline, CDR1 SGHRS and CDR2 YFSETQ. V gave up 4 bases and J gave up 2 bases; unmatched junction bases: 1. The CDR3 runs 16 residues.

The rearrangement uses TRBV5-4 and TRBJ1-5; TRBD1 is a possible D gene (6 bases). V gave up 1 base and J gave up 14 bases, with 19 bases separating them. This CDR3 comprises 14 residues. Germline V gene lookup returns CDR1 SGHNT and CDR2 YYREEE (reference sequence). The CDR3 loop reads CASSLKGESDTEHF. DNA for the CDR3: TGTGCCAGCAGCTTGAAGGGGGAATCGGATACCGAGCATTTT.

This chain uses TRBV4-1 with TRBJ1-4; 10 bases are a match to TRBD1. The trim removed 6 bases at V and 8 bases at J, leaving 9 bases unmatched. CDR1 is MGHRA and CDR2 is YSYEKL in the germline V gene. The CDR3 contains 15 residues. CDR3 DNA sequence: TGCGCCAGCAGGCGAGACAGGGGGCGCCAGGAAAAACTGTTTTTT. This sequence encodes CASRRDRGRQEKLFF.

The chain is built from TRBV19 and TRBJ1-1, with TRBD1 matching over 10 bases. The germline V gene encodes CDR1 LNHDA and CDR2 SQIVND (reference sequence). V lost 3 bases to trimming and J lost 8 bases; unmatched junction nucleotides: 6. The CDR3 length is 14 residues. CDR3 sequence (DNA): TGTGCCAGTAGTATTAAGGGACAGGGGAGAGAAGCTTTCTTT. Translation: CASSIKGQGREAFF.